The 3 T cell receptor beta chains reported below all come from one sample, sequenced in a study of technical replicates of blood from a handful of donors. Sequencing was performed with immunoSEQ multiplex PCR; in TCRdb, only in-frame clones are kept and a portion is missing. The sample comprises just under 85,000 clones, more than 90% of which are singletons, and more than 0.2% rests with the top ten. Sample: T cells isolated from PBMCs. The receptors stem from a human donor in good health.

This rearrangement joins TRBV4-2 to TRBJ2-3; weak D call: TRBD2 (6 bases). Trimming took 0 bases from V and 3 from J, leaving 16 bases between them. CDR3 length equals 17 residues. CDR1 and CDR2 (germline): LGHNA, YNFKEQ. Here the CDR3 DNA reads TGTGCCAGCAGCCAAGAGGGCGGGACGGACGGGACAGATACGCAGTATTTT. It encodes CASSQEGGTDGTDTQYF.

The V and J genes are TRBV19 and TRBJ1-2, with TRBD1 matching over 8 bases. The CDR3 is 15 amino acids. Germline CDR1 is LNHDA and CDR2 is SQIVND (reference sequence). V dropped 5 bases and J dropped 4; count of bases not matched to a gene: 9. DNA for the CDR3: TGTGCCAGTAGTTACCGGACCGACAGGGGCTATGGCTACACCTTC. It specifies CASSYRTDRGYGYTF.

This CDR3 reads CASSPRGPAPLHF. In nucleotides, the CDR3 is TGTGCCAGTAGTCCCCGCGGCCCGGCACCCCTCCACTTT. J is TRBJ1-6 and V is TRBV19; D remains unclear. Trimming cost V 5 bases and J 11 bases, with 13 bases left between them. This CDR3 has 13 residues. Germline V gene lookup returns CDR1 LNHDA and CDR2 SQIVND (reference sequence).